This paragraph covers one T cell receptor (beta chain) sequence. Its target is not known. Generated by immunoSEQ multiplex PCR, the TCRdb table keeps only in-frame clones and is missing some. The table shows about 180,000 clones, with 85% occurring only once. The data derive from a study of cytomegalovirus exposure and HLA in healthy donors. The study's findings and limits: A list of around 160 TCR beta chains associated with cytomegalovirus was given.

The sample comprised PBMCs. This sequence originates from a man younger than 30 in good health and CMV-seropositive.

DNA for the CDR3: TGCGCCAGCAGTCAAAATGTTGGGGCAGGGGGTAAGGGGCAGTACTTC. Its protein product is CASSQNVGAGGKGQYF. This sequence joins TRBV5-1 and TRBJ2-7; TRBD1 aligns across 7 bases. Germline values: CDR1 SGHRS, CDR2 YFSETQ. The CDR3 sequence is 16 residues long. The ends lost 5 bases at V and 9 bases at J; junction bases unmatched: 20.